The 32 T cell receptor beta chains below were found in one sample sequenced in a study of Ad26.COV2.S vaccination and SARS-CoV-2 variants. The assay was immunoSEQ multiplex PCR, and TCRdb's table has in-frame clones only and misses some. This sample has approximately 460,000 clones, with roughly nine tenths found just once. Treatment indicated: 15 to 20 received Ad26.COV2.S at low or high dose, single or two shots; several received placebo; per-sample allocation not given. Samples came from day 63 after the first vaccine or placebo injection. The sample in question was peripheral blood, obtained in a trial of Ad26.COV2.S vaccine versus placebo. All receptors derive from a person aged 18 to 65 who received the Ad26.COV2.S COVID-19 vaccine or a placebo.

A single count supports this clone. V and J are TRBV19 and TRBJ2-1; perhaps TRBD1 as D (6 bases). With 3 bases removed from V and 4 bases from J, the gap between germline ends came to 19 bases. The CDR3 consists of 17 residues. Germline CDR1 is LNHDA and CDR2 is SQIVND (reference sequence). The CDR3 protein is CASSIGYGQRVYNEQFF. CDR3 DNA: TGTGCCAGTAGTATCGGGTATGGACAGCGCGTTTACAATGAGCAGTTCTTC. Full variable domain (remainder filled in from reference TRBV19 and TRBJ2-1): DGGITQSPKYLFRKEGQNVTLSCEQNLNHDAMYWYRQDPGQGLRLIYYSQIVNDFQKGDIAEGYSVSREKKESFPLTVTSAQKNPTAFYLCASSIGYGQRVYNEQFFGPGTRLTVL.

This clone was observed once. V usage is TRBV25-1 and J usage is TRBJ2-1; no firm D call. From germline, CDR1 is MGHDK and CDR2 SYGVNS. CDR3 length: 13 amino acids. V dropped 0 bases and J dropped 12 bases, with 12 bases sitting between them. This CDR3 is CASSEYGQTMQFF. The CDR3 DNA follows: TGTGCCAGCAGTGAATACGGGCAGACGATGCAGTTCTTC. Together with reference TRBV25-1 and TRBJ2-1, the CDR3 gives the full variable domain: EADIYQTPRYLVIGTGKKITLECSQTMGHDKMYWYQQDPGMELHLIHYSYGVNSTEKGDLSSESTVSRIRTEHFPLTLESARPSHTSQYLCASSEYGQTMQFFGPGTRLTVL.

This clone was seen more than once but under ten times. The J gene is TRBJ1-6, the V gene TRBV19; no clear D gene. CDR3 length equals 16 residues. V lost 4 bases, J lost 14 bases, and 24 bases lay in between. CDR1 is LNHDA and CDR2 is SQIVND in the germline V gene (reference sequence). In DNA form, the CDR3 reads TGTGCCAGTAGTAGTGGATCGCGCGGTGTTCAGGCGTCCCTCCACTTT. The encoded protein is CASSSGSRGVQASLHF.

CDR3 bases: TGTGCCAGAACCCCTAAAACCGGGACGTGTGAAAAACTGTTTTTT. Translating it yields CARTPKTGTCEKLFF. The chain employs TRBV5-3 and TRBJ1-4; possible D gene TRBD1, 5 bases. TRBV5-3 is identified as an open reading frame with a role that is uncertain. This CDR3 is built from 15 residues. The V and J ends lost 6 bases and 7 bases respectively, with 19 bases between them.

The chain links TRBV6-6 to TRBJ1-5; D possibly corresponds to TRBD1 (5 bases). V was pared by 2 bases and J by 2 bases, with 10 bases between. Germline values: CDR1 MNHNY, CDR2 SVGAGI (reference sequence). This CDR3 is built from 15 residues. The CDR3 bases are TGTGCCAGCAGTTACGCCCGGGACGGCAATCAGCCCCAGCATTTT. Translation gives CASSYARDGNQPQHF.

V gene TRBV11-2 combines with J gene TRBJ2-1, with TRBD2 matching 7 bases. CDR1 is SGHAT and CDR2 is FQNNGV in the germline V gene. V shed 1 base, J shed 2 bases, and the junction held 5 bases outside the gene matches. The CDR3 extends over 16 amino acids. The CDR3 loop is CASSLGGAGTYNEQFF. For the CDR3, the DNA is TGTGCCAGCAGCTTAGGTGGAGCGGGAACCTACAATGAGCAGTTCTTC.

This sequence joins TRBV5-1 and TRBJ1-4; 9 bases are a match to TRBD1. V lost 2 bases to trimming and J lost 5 bases; unmatched junction nucleotides: 4. This CDR3 is built from 15 residues. Germline CDR1 reads SGHRS; CDR2 reads YFSETQ. CDR3 protein: CASSFAGTGNEKLFF. In nucleotides, the CDR3 is TGCGCCAGCAGCTTCGCCGGGACAGGGAATGAAAAACTGTTTTTT. Drawing the rest from reference TRBV5-1 and TRBJ1-4, the complete variable domain is KAGVTQTPRYLIKTRGQQVTLSCSPISGHRSVSWYQQTPGQGLQFLFEYFSETQRNKGNFPGRFSGRQFSNSRSEMNVSTLELGDSALYLCASSFAGTGNEKLFFGSGTQLSVL.

Worth noting for this clone: One junction end does not reproduce the germline sequence, and a read error may be involved. The chain carries TRBV7-7 and TRBJ2-6; unclear D gene. The CDR3 has 17 residues. In germline, CDR1 is SSHAT, CDR2 FNYEAQ (reference sequence). The CDR3: CASSPTPAGSGANVLTF. In DNA form, the CDR3 reads TGTGCTAGCAGCCCTACCCCGGCAGGCTCTGGGGCCAACGTCCTGACTTTC. Complete variable domain (other parts from reference TRBV7-7 and TRBJ2-6): GAGVSQSPRYKVTKRGQDVTLRCDPISSHATLYWYQQALGQGPEFLTYFNYEAQPDKSGLPSDRFSAERPEGSISTLTIQRTEQRDSAMYRCASSPTPAGSGANVLTFGAGSRLTVL.

This clone has only a few counts. The chain combines TRBV7-9 with TRBJ1-6; 7 nucleotides match TRBD1. Germline CDR1 reads SEHNR; CDR2 reads FQNEAQ (reference sequence). The junction had 4 bases not matched to a gene; V was cut back by 0 bases and J by 8 bases. The CDR3 runs 15 residues. The CDR3 loop reads CASSLAYRGYSPLHF. The DNA of the CDR3 is TGTGCCAGCAGCTTAGCATACAGGGGATATTCACCCCTCCACTTT.

This clone was seen once. The rearrangement joins TRBV11-1 to TRBJ2-1, with 7 bases identical to TRBD2. J gave up 1 base and V 3 bases, and 3 bases lay outside the gene matches. CDR3 length: 15 residues. Germline values: CDR1 SGHAT, CDR2 FQDESV (reference sequence). The CDR3 region has the DNA TGTGCCAGCAGCTTTATTAGCGGGTCCTACAATGAGCAGTTCTTC. Translating gives CASSFISGSYNEQFF. The full variable domain, rest sourced from reference TRBV11-1 and TRBJ2-1, is EAEVAQSPRYKITEKSQAVAFWCDPISGHATLYWYRQILGQGPELLVQFQDESVVDDSQLPKDRFSAERLKGVDSTLKIQPAELGDSAMYLCASSFISGSYNEQFFGPGTRLTVL.

The genes are TRBV3-1 (or the pseudogene TRBV3-2) and TRBJ1-6, with 8 bases identical to TRBD1. The germline V gene encodes CDR1 LGHDT and CDR2 YNNKEL (reference sequence). The CDR3 extends over 15 amino acids. J lost 9 bases, V lost 2 bases, and 6 bases had no gene match. Here the CDR3 DNA reads TGTGCCAGCAGCCAAACAGGGGGTTTCGCTTCACCCCTCCACTTT. This gives the protein CASSQTGGFASPLHF.

The V call is TRBV7-9, the J call TRBJ2-1, with 9 bases matching TRBD2. The J segment lost 5 bases and the V segment lost 7 bases, leaving 9 bases of the junction unmatched. CDR1 and CDR2 (germline): SEHNR, FQNEAQ (reference sequence). The CDR3 is 15 residues long. The CDR3 sequence: CASINAGGSDNEQFF. CDR3 bases: TGTGCCAGCATCAATGCGGGGGGGAGTGACAATGAGCAGTTCTTC.

In the case of this clone: One end of the junction does not line up with germline, which may come from a read error. This chain connects TRBV6-5 to TRBJ2-5; possible D gene TRBD2, 5 bases. Per the germline V gene, CDR1 is MNHEY and CDR2 is SVGAGI. The CDR3 is 15 residues long. CDR3 region: CASSPDSPIQQTQYF. The DNA of the CDR3 is TGTGCCAGCAGCCCGGACTCCCCCATCCAACAGACCCAGTACTTC.

This clone has a handful of counts. The V and J genes are TRBV3-1 (or the pseudogene TRBV3-2) and TRBJ2-7; D unresolved. CDR1 is LGHDT, CDR2 YNNKEL, per germline (reference sequence). V shed 4 bases and J shed 0 bases, with 4 bases lying between them. The CDR3 loop spans 12 amino acids. CDR3 nucleotide sequence: TGTGCCAGCAGCCTTAGCTCCTACGAGCAGTACTTC. This translates into CASSLSSYEQYF.

The gene calls are TRBV2 and TRBJ1-5; 11 nucleotides agree with TRBD1. With 3 bases clipped from V and 7 bases from J, the junction kept 5 bases outside the gene matches. The CDR3 extends over 15 amino acids. Germline assignment: CDR1 SNHLY and CDR2 FYNNEI. CDR3: CASSEDRGRRQPQHF. The CDR3 DNA reads as TGTGCCAGCAGTGAGGACAGGGGGCGACGGCAGCCCCAGCATTTT.

The rearrangement joins TRBV5-1 to TRBJ2-7; D might be TRBD1 or TRBD2, each matching 6 bases. V lost 2 bases, J lost 4 bases, and 13 bases lay in between. Germline-derived CDR1 and CDR2 are SGHRS and YFSETQ. The CDR3 is made up of 14 amino acids. CDR3 in DNA: TGCGCCAGCAGCTTCACACAGGGAGGATACGAGCAGTACTTC. Its translation is CASSFTQGGYEQYF.

The chain carries TRBV19 and TRBJ1-5; TRBD1 matches 7 bases. V lost 6 bases, J lost 0 bases, and 2 bases stayed unmatched. Germline V gene data show CDR1 as LNHDA and CDR2 as SQIVND (reference sequence). The length of the CDR3 is 14 residues. CDR3 coding DNA: TGTGCCAGTAGACACAGGGGTAGCAATCAGCCCCAGCATTTT. This encodes CASRHRGSNQPQHF. The whole variable domain, remainder taken from reference TRBV19 and TRBJ1-5, is DGGITQSPKYLFRKEGQNVTLSCEQNLNHDAMYWYRQDPGQGLRLIYYSQIVNDFQKGDIAEGYSVSREKKESFPLTVTSAQKNPTAFYLCASRHRGSNQPQHFGDGTRLSIL.

This chain links TRBV11-2 with TRBJ2-2; D is perhaps TRBD1 (5 bases). The CDR3 consists of 12 residues. Trimming stripped 5 bases from V and 5 bases from J, with 6 bases between. Per germline, CDR1 SGHAT and CDR2 FQNNGV. CDR3 DNA sequence: TGTGCCAGCAGCCGACAGACCGGGGAGCTGTTTTTT. This translates into CASSRQTGELFF.

This chain uses TRBV4-2 with TRBJ1-4; 7 bases fit TRBD1. Per the germline V gene, CDR1 is LGHNA and CDR2 is YNFKEQ. The CDR3 runs 15 residues. V lost 4 bases, J lost 3 bases, and 5 bases stayed unmatched. The CDR3 DNA reads as TGTGCCAGCAGCCCCAAACAGGGGTCTAATGAAAAACTGTTTTTT. The encoded protein is CASSPKQGSNEKLFF.

The genes are TRBV6-5 and TRBJ1-3; 7 nucleotides agree with TRBD1. CDR1 is MNHEY and CDR2 is SVGAGI in the germline V gene. The CDR3 runs to 15 residues. V lost 5 bases to trimming and J lost 2 bases; unmatched junction nucleotides: 6. The CDR3 region is CASSTNDRAGNTIYF. CDR3 nucleotide sequence: TGTGCCAGCAGTACCAACGACAGGGCTGGAAACACCATATATTTT.

This clone was found once. The rearrangement uses TRBV6-1 and TRBJ2-7, with 10 positions matching TRBD2. CDR1 MNHNS and CDR2 SASEGT come from the germline V gene. CDR3 length equals 15 residues. J was trimmed by 3 bases and V by 2 bases; bases with no gene match: 4. The CDR3 loop is CASSEWASGSYEQYF. In DNA form, the CDR3 reads TGTGCCAGCAGTGAATGGGCTAGCGGGAGCTACGAGCAGTACTTC.

This chain connects TRBV24-1 to TRBJ2-1, with TRBD2 matching 9 bases. This CDR3 comprises 16 residues. Germline loops: CDR1 KGHDR, CDR2 SFDVKD. V lost 6 bases and J lost 0; bases outside the gene matches: 5. CDR3 protein: CATSPRSGGSYNEQFF. Written as DNA, the CDR3 is TGTGCCACCAGTCCTCGTAGCGGGGGCTCCTACAATGAGCAGTTCTTC.

The chain has TRBV9 and TRBJ2-1; no clear D gene. Germline lookup yields CDR1 SGDLS and CDR2 YYNGEE. V gave up 0 bases and J gave up 12 bases, with 19 bases separating them. The CDR3 spans 15 residues. CDR3 in amino acids: CASSVDSGSYTGQFF. The DNA for the CDR3 is TGTGCCAGCAGCGTAGACTCTGGCAGTTACACGGGGCAGTTCTTC. The complete variable domain, with remaining parts taken from reference TRBV9 and TRBJ2-1, reads DSGVTQTPKHLITATGQRVTLRCSPRSGDLSVYWYQQSLDQGLQFLIQYYNGEERAKGNILERFSAQQFPDLHSELNLSSLELGDSALYFCASSVDSGSYTGQFFGPGTRLTVL.

This clone has more than one count but fewer than ten. The rearrangement joins TRBV11-2 to TRBJ2-7; 7 positions match TRBD1. The CDR3 is 15 amino acids. Germline-derived CDR1 and CDR2 are SGHAT and FQNNGV. Trimming took 6 bases from V and 2 from J; bases not matched to a gene: 10. This CDR3 reads CASRRPGTVAYEQYF. For the CDR3, the DNA is TGTGCCAGCAGGCGTCCCGGGACAGTGGCCTACGAGCAGTACTTC.

V usage is TRBV7-8 and J usage is TRBJ1-1; a possible D gene is TRBD1 (5 bases). The CDR3 totals 15 residues. Germline CDR1 and CDR2: SGHVS and FQNEAQ. V was pared by 1 base and J by 8 bases, with 17 bases between. The chain's CDR3 is CASSLVRQGGPEAFF. DNA of the CDR3: TGTGCCAGCAGCTTAGTTCGGCAGGGAGGGCCAGAAGCTTTCTTT.

The genes are TRBV7-9 and TRBJ1-1; D is unresolved. The V end lost 5 bases, the J end lost 0 bases, and 4 bases lay between the germline ends. Germline loops: CDR1 SEHNR, CDR2 FQNEAQ (reference sequence). The CDR3 contains 12 residues. CDR3 coding DNA: TGTGCCAGCAGCACCATGAACACTGAAGCTTTCTTT. It encodes CASSTMNTEAFF.

This chain uses TRBV4-3 with TRBJ1-1; 8 bases match TRBD1. Losses at the gene ends were 4 bases for V and 0 bases for J; bases not matched to a gene: 4. Germline-derived CDR1 and CDR2 are LGHNA and YSLEER. The CDR3 is 15 residues long. For the CDR3, the DNA is TGCGCCAGCAGCCCCCGGGACAGGCTGAACACTGAAGCTTTCTTT. This gives the protein CASSPRDRLNTEAFF.

The chain carries TRBV7-2 and TRBJ2-3, with D possibly being TRBD2 (6 bases). CDR1 SGHTA and CDR2 FQGNSA come from the germline V gene. The CDR3 is 15 amino acids. Between the trimmed V and J ends, which lost 2 bases and 2 bases, there was a span of 11 bases. The CDR3 nucleotides read TGTGCCAGCAGCTTATCCCGCGGGGTCACAGATACGCAGTATTTT. This gives the protein CASSLSRGVTDTQYF. Based on the CDR3 plus reference TRBV7-2 and TRBJ2-3, the full variable domain is GAGVSQSPSNKVTEKGKDVELRCDPISGHTALYWYRQSLGQGLEFLIYFQGNSAPDKSGLPSDRFSAERTGGSVSTLTIQRTQQEDSAVYLCASSLSRGVTDTQYFGPGTRLTVL.

The chain joins TRBV30 to TRBJ2-7, with D possibly matching TRBD2 (5 bases). There are 13 residues in the CDR3. Germline V gene lookup returns CDR1 GTSNPN and CDR2 SVGIG (reference sequence). Trimming cost V 2 bases and J 3 bases, with 11 bases left between them. The CDR3 region is CAWSSGGLYEQYF. The DNA of the CDR3 is TGTGCCTGGAGTTCTGGCGGACTCTACGAGCAGTACTTC.

This clone was seen only a few times. This sequence joins TRBV30 and TRBJ1-2; 7 bases line up with TRBD1. J lost 2 bases, V lost 0 bases, and 9 bases had no gene match. Germline V gene lookup returns CDR1 GTSNPN and CDR2 SVGIG (reference sequence). There are 16 residues in the CDR3. This CDR3 is CAWSVLRGRRNYGYTF. CDR3 DNA: TGTGCCTGGAGTGTACTGAGGGGGCGGAGAAACTATGGCTACACCTTC.

This CDR3 is CASSTLGLNEQFF. DNA for the CDR3: TGCGCCAGCAGCACACTAGGTTTGAATGAGCAGTTCTTC. The V call is TRBV5-1, the J call TRBJ2-1, with a possible D match to TRBD2 (5 bases). The germline CDR1 and CDR2 sequences are SGHRS and YFSETQ. The CDR3 is 13 residues long. With 4 bases removed from V and 7 bases from J, the gap between germline ends came to 12 bases.

The rearrangement uses TRBV11-3 and TRBJ2-1; 7 bases are a match to TRBD2. J lost 10 bases, V lost 3 bases, and 6 bases had no gene match. From germline, CDR1 is SGHNT and CDR2 YENEEA. This CDR3 is built from 13 residues. The CDR3 sequence: CASSFYPGGEQFF. CDR3 bases: TGTGCCAGCAGCTTCTATCCCGGGGGGGAGCAGTTCTTC.